This T cell receptor (beta chain) was captured by sequencing in a study of regulatory T cells in long-lasting Graves disease. Whole-study findings and limits: Authors noted too few samples as a limitation. Persistent disease was characterized by preferential usage of TRBV28, TRBJ1-2 and TRBJ2-5.

This clonotype was observed a single time. The antigen is undetermined. The time point here: newly diagnosed GD, antithyroid drugs for less than 3 months. With RNA extracted from PBMCs as input, the TCR library was made. American Thyroid Association guidelines were used to diagnose Graves' disease. The ends were cut back, 1 base at V and 6 bases at J, with 12 bases in the middle. The CDR3 runs to 15 residues. Germline V gives CDR1 SGHVS, CDR2 FNYEAQ. Investigators prepared the TCR beta libraries by applying iRepertoire HTBI primers and Arm-PCR of CDR3 regions. MiXCR, run by TCRdb on the multiplex PCR reads, gives a single entry per CDR3 protein. The sample includes 580,000 or so distinct CDR3 sequences, around 15% of them seen just once. This sample was shared with a second study, whose subject was T cells in Graves' hyperthyroidism and ophthalmopathy. That investigation notes: Researchers ran a first-round RT-PCR on the TCR CDR3 using the HTBI primer set.

The sample consisted of peripheral blood mononuclear cells (PBMCs), taken at new diagnosis, from a patient treated with antithyroid drugs. V is TRBV7-6 and J is TRBJ1-4; a weak D match, TRBD1 (5 bases). This TCR came from a man between 18 and 29 years old with Graves disease. CDR3 protein: CASSLGPGGDEKLFF. In DNA, the CDR3 is TGTGCCAGCAGCTTAGGACCGGGAGGGGATGAAAAACTGTTTTTT.